This TCR beta chain was sequenced in a study of spatial heterogeneity in lung cancer. Study findings and constraints: Blood contained ubiquitous expanded tumor TCRs more at resection than at follow-up.

The study tagged each TCR cDNA molecule with a unique molecular identifier. TCRdb reprocessed the 5' RACE reads with MiXCR, giving one entry per CDR3 protein. The sample records tens of thousands of distinct CDR3 sequences, about 8.5% being singletons. The germline V gene has CDR1 MNHEY and CDR2 SVGAGI. The CDR3 is 13 residues long. Trimming removed 6 bases from V and 4 bases from J, with 12 bases in between. The time point: sample taken at primary tumor resection. The donor group consisted of roughly 70 patients who had untreated, early-stage non-small cell lung cancer. Points on this clonotype: The antigen remains undetermined.

The chain carries TRBV6-5 and TRBJ1-2, with unresolved D. The TCR comes from a male donor with early-stage non-small cell lung cancer. The sample was PBMCs, taken at surgery. CDR3 nucleotide sequence: TGTGCCAGCAGGGAGTTCCAATCCTATGGCTACACCTTC. Its translation is CASREFQSYGYTF.